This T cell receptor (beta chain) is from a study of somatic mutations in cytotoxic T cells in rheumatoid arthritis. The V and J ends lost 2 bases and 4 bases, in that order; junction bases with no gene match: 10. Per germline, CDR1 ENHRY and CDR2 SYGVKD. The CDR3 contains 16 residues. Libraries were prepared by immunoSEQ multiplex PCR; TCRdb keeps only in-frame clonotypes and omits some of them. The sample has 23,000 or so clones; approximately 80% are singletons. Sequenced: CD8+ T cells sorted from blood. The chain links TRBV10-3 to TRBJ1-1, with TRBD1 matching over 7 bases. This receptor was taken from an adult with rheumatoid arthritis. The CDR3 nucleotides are TGTGCCATCAGTGAGCCCGACAGGGAGAAACGCACTGAAGCTTTCTTT. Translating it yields CAISEPDREKRTEAFF.